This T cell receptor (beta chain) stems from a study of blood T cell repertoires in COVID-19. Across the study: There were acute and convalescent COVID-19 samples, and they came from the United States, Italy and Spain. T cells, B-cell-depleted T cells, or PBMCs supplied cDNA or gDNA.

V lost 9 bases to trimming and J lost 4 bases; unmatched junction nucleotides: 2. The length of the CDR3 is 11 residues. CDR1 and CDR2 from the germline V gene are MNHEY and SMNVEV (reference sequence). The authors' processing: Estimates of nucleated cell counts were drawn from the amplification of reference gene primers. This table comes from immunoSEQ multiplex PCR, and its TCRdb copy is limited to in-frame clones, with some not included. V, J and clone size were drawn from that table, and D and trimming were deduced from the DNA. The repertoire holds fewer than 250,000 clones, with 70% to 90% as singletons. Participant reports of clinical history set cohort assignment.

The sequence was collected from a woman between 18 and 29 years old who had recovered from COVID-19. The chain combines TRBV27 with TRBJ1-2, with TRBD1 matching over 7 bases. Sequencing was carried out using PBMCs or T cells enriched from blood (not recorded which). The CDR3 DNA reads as TGTGCCAGAGACAGGGCCTATGGCTACACCTTC. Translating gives CARDRAYGYTF.